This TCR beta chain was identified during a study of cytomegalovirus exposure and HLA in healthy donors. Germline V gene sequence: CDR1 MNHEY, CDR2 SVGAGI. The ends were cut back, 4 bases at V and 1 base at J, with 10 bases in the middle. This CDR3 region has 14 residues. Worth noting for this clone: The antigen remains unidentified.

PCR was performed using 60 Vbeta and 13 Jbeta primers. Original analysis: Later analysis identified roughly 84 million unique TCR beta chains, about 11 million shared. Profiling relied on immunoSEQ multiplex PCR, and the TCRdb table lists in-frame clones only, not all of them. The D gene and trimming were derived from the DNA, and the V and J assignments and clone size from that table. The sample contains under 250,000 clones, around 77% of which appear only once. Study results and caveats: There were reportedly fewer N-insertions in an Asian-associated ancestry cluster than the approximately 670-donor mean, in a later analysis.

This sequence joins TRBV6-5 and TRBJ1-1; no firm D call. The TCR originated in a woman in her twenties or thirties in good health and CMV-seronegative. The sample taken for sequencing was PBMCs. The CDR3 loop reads CASSWAEGNTEAFF. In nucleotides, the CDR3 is TGTGCCAGCAGTTGGGCGGAGGGGAACACTGAAGCTTTCTTT.